The rows below give T cell receptor beta chains drawn from one sample of a study of blood T cell repertoires in COVID-19. Produced via immunoSEQ multiplex PCR; TCRdb's table is partial and in-frame only. The sample includes about 300,000 clones, about 90% of them seen just once. Input material: PBMCs or T cells enriched from blood (not recorded which). The receptors come from a woman aged 45 to 65 who had been exposed to COVID-19. Both conserved end residues are part of each CDR3. Each record gives: V gene, clone size, J gene, D gene, CDR3 protein, CDR3 DNA. The D gene is left open where the match is weak. Where a row states a size, it is once, few, many or the class of an expanded clone; other rows omit it.

v_call: TRBV10-3
clone_size: once
j_call: TRBJ2-7
d_call: TRBD1
cdr3_aa: CAIRGTGGSYEQYF
cdr3_nt: TGTGCCATCAGGGGGACAGGGGGCTCCTACGAGCAGTACTTC

v_call: TRBV5-4
clone_size: few
j_call: TRBJ1-2
d_call: TRBD1
cdr3_aa: CASSSRDRERGYTF
cdr3_nt: TGTGCCAGCAGCAGCCGGGACAGGGAAAGAGGCTACACCTTC

v_call: TRBV5-1
clone_size: -
j_call: TRBJ1-1
d_call: TRBD1
cdr3_aa: CASSLGTGANTEAFF
cdr3_nt: TGCGCCAGCAGCTTGGGGACAGGGGCAAACACTGAAGCTTTCTTT

v_call: TRBV7-2
clone_size: -
j_call: TRBJ2-7
d_call: -
cdr3_aa: CASKGGTGPLEQYF
cdr3_nt: TGTGCCAGCAAGGGAGGGACAGGTCCCCTCGAGCAGTACTTC

v_call: TRBV29-1
clone_size: once
j_call: TRBJ1-3
d_call: TRBD1
cdr3_aa: CSVEGGTGSIGNTIYF
cdr3_nt: TGCAGCGTTGAAGGAGGGACAGGGAGTATTGGAAACACCATATATTTT

v_call: TRBV6-4
clone_size: -
j_call: TRBJ2-1
d_call: TRBD2
cdr3_aa: CASSDRRGSSYNEQFF
cdr3_nt: TGTGCCAGCAGTGACCGGCGGGGGAGCTCCTACAATGAGCAGTTCTTC

v_call: TRBV11-2
clone_size: -
j_call: TRBJ2-1
d_call: -
cdr3_aa: CASSYATQRAFF
cdr3_nt: TGTGCCAGCAGCTACGCGACTCAGCGGGCGTTCTTC

v_call: TRBV6-5
clone_size: -
j_call: TRBJ2-3
d_call: TRBD1
cdr3_aa: CASIKCGTGPDTQYF
cdr3_nt: TGTGCCAGCATCAAATGTGGGACAGGCCCAGATACGCAGTATTTT

v_call: TRBV7-9
clone_size: -
j_call: TRBJ2-5
d_call: -
cdr3_aa: CASSLSVRKETQYF
cdr3_nt: TGTGCCAGCAGCCTTAGTGTTAGAAAAGAGACCCAGTACTTC

v_call: TRBV28
clone_size: -
j_call: TRBJ1-2
d_call: -
cdr3_aa: CASRSPGTGYTF
cdr3_nt: TGTGCCAGCAGGTCCCCAGGTACTGGCTACACCTTC

v_call: TRBV29-1
clone_size: few
j_call: TRBJ2-7
d_call: TRBD2
cdr3_aa: CSVEDFPTSGASYEQYF
cdr3_nt: TGCAGCGTTGAAGATTTCCCCACTAGCGGTGCCTCCTACGAGCAGTACTTC

v_call: TRBV15
clone_size: -
j_call: TRBJ1-5
d_call: TRBD1
cdr3_aa: CATSRTDRGNQPQHF
cdr3_nt: TGTGCCACCAGCAGAACTGACAGGGGAAATCAGCCCCAGCATTTT

v_call: TRBV6-5
clone_size: few
j_call: TRBJ2-1
d_call: -
cdr3_aa: CASSSRAVASYNEQFF
cdr3_nt: TGTGCCAGCAGTTCCAGGGCTGTGGCTTCCTACAATGAGCAGTTCTTC

v_call: TRBV19
clone_size: -
j_call: TRBJ1-5
d_call: TRBD1
cdr3_aa: CASSILPGQGRSQPQHF
cdr3_nt: TGTGCCAGTAGTATTTTACCGGGACAGGGTCGAAGCCAGCCCCAGCATTTT

v_call: TRBV7-8
clone_size: -
j_call: TRBJ2-7
d_call: TRBD1
cdr3_aa: CASSLDQGQSSYEQYF
cdr3_nt: TGTGCCAGCAGCTTAGATCAGGGACAGAGCTCCTACGAGCAGTACTTC

v_call: TRBV19
clone_size: -
j_call: TRBJ2-3
d_call: -
cdr3_aa: CASSPQGSDTQYF
cdr3_nt: TGTGCCAGTAGTCCGCAGGGGTCGGATACGCAGTATTTT

v_call: TRBV5-1
clone_size: -
j_call: TRBJ2-3
d_call: -
cdr3_aa: CASSTGRQGTDTQYF
cdr3_nt: TGCGCCAGCAGCACGGGCCGTCAGGGTACAGATACGCAGTATTTT

v_call: TRBV28
clone_size: -
j_call: TRBJ1-5
d_call: TRBD1
cdr3_aa: CASTTGVRQPQHF
cdr3_nt: TGTGCCAGCACGACAGGGGTAAGGCAGCCCCAGCATTTT

v_call: TRBV9
clone_size: -
j_call: TRBJ2-3
d_call: TRBD2
cdr3_aa: CASSTHLMTSGGTDTQYF
cdr3_nt: TGTGCCAGCAGCACGCACCTAATGACTAGCGGGGGAACAGATACGCAGTATTTT

v_call: TRBV4-2
clone_size: -
j_call: TRBJ2-1
d_call: TRBD2
cdr3_aa: CASSQDRGVSYNEQFF
cdr3_nt: TGTGCCAGCAGCCAAGATCGGGGGGTCTCCTACAATGAGCAGTTCTTC

v_call: TRBV28
clone_size: -
j_call: TRBJ1-2
d_call: TRBD1
cdr3_aa: CASRVTGAVNGYTF
cdr3_nt: TGTGCCAGCAGGGTGACAGGGGCGGTGAATGGCTACACCTTC

v_call: TRBV3-1/TRBV3-2
clone_size: once
j_call: TRBJ2-5
d_call: TRBD2
cdr3_aa: CASSVAGEIQETQYF
cdr3_nt: TGTGCCAGCAGTGTAGCGGGGGAGATCCAAGAGACCCAGTACTTC

v_call: TRBV19
clone_size: -
j_call: TRBJ1-1
d_call: TRBD1
cdr3_aa: CASSDRGPDTEAFF
cdr3_nt: TGTGCCAGTAGTGACAGGGGGCCCGACACTGAAGCTTTCTTT

v_call: TRBV2
clone_size: -
j_call: TRBJ1-3
d_call: -
cdr3_aa: CASSVGAPGNTIYF
cdr3_nt: TGTGCCAGCAGTGTGGGGGCGCCTGGAAACACCATATATTTT

v_call: TRBV30
clone_size: -
j_call: TRBJ1-2
d_call: -
cdr3_aa: CAWSVNRYGYTF
cdr3_nt: TGTGCCTGGAGTGTTAACAGATATGGCTACACCTTC

v_call: TRBV7-9
clone_size: -
j_call: TRBJ2-5
d_call: TRBD1
cdr3_aa: CASSPQGATQYF
cdr3_nt: TGTGCCAGCAGCCCACAGGGGGCGACCCAGTACTTC

v_call: TRBV5-1
clone_size: -
j_call: TRBJ2-4
d_call: -
cdr3_aa: CASSDPGGKNIQYF
cdr3_nt: TGCGCCAGCAGCGACCCCGGGGGTAAAAACATTCAGTACTTC

v_call: TRBV12-3/TRBV12-4
clone_size: -
j_call: TRBJ1-2
d_call: -
cdr3_aa: CASSRSGGYTF
cdr3_nt: TGTGCCAGCAGTAGGAGTGGCGGCTACACCTTC

v_call: TRBV7-8
clone_size: -
j_call: TRBJ2-2
d_call: -
cdr3_aa: CASSSGPPLNTGELFF
cdr3_nt: TGTGCCAGCAGCTCAGGGCCGCCATTGAACACCGGGGAGCTGTTTTTT